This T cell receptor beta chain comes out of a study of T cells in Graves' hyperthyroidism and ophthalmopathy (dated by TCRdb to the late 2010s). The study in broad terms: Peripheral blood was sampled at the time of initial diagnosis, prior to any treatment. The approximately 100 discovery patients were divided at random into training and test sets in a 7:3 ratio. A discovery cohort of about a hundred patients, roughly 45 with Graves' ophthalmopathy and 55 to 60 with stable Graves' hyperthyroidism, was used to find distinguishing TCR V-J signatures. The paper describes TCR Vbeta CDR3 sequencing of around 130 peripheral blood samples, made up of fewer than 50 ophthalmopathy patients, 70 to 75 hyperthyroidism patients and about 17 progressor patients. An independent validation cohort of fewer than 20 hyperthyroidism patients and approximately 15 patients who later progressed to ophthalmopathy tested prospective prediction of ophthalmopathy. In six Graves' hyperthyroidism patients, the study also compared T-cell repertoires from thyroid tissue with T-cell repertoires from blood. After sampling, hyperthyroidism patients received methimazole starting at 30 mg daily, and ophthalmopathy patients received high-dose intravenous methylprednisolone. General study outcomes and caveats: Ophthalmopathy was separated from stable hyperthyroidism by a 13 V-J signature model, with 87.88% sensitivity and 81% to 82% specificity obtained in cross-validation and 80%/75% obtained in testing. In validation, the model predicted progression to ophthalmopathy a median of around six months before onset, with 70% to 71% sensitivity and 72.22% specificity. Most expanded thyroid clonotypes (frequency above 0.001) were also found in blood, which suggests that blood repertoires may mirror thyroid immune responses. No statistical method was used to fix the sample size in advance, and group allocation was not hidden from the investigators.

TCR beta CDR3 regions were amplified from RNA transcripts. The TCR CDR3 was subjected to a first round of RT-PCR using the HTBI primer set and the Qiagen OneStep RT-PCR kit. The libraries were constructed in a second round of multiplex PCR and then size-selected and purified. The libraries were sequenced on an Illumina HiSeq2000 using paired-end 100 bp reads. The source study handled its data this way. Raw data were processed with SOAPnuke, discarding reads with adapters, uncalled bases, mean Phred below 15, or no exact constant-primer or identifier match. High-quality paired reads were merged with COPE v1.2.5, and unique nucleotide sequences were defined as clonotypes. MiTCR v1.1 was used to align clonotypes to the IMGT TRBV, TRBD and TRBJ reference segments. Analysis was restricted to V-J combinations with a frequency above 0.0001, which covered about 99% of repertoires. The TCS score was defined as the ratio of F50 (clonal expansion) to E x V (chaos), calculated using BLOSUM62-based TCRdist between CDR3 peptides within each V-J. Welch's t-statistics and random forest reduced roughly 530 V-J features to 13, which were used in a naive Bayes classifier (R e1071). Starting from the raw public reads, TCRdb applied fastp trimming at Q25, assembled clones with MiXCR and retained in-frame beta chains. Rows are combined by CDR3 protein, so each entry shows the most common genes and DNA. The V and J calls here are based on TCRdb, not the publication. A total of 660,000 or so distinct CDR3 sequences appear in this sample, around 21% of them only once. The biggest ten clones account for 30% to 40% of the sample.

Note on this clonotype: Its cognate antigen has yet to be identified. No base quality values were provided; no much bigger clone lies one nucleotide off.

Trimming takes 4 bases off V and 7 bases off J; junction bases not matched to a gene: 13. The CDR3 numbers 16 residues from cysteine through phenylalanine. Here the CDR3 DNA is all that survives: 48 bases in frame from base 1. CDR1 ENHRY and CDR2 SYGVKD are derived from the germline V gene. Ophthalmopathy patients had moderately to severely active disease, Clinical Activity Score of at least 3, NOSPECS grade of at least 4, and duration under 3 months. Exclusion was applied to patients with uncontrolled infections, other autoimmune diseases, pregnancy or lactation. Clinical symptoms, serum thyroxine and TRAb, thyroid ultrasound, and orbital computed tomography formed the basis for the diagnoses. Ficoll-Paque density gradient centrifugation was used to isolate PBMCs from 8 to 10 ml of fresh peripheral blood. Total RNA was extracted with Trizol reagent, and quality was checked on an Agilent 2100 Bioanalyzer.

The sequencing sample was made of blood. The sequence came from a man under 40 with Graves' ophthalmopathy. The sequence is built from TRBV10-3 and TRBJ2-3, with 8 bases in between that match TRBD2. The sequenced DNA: TGTGCCATCAGTGTACCTAGCGGGCCCCCCACTCATACGCAGTATTTT. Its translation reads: CAISVPSGPPTHTQYF.